The text below deals with one TCR beta chain. No antigen is known for it. Per-base quality was not reported, and no clone a single base away is much larger than it. These data belong to a study of CD8 T cells in ankylosing spondylitis (dated 2017 in TCRdb). For the study in its entirety: The study profiled T cell receptor beta repertoires in healthy donors and ankylosing spondylitis patients to find disease-linked TCR variants. The whole study cohort included about a hundred healthy donors and around 24 ankylosing spondylitis patients. Peripheral blood was sampled, and synovial fluid was also collected from ankylosing spondylitis patients.

The sequencing machine was an Illumina HiSeq 2500. Quantitative 5'-RACE with molecular barcodes was the method used to prepare the TCR beta libraries. The authors' analysis ran thus. Disease-linked TCR variants were identified with a new computational method built on a probabilistic model of VDJ rearrangement. The public reads were run again by TCRdb, first through fastp at Q25 and then through MiXCR, and only productive beta chains were kept. Rows are unified per CDR3 protein, each entry keeping the most common DNA and genes. The V and J calls, along with clone size, are taken from TCRdb and not from the paper's own processing. Present in this sample are under 950,000 distinct CDR3 sequences, roughly 19% of which were seen just once. The top ten hold under 20% of the sample. What the study reported, not specific to this receptor: The disease-linked clones were reported as significantly enriched in matched synovial fluid samples from ankylosing spondylitis patients. The disease-linked clones showed a CD8+ phenotype and occurred at relatively low frequencies in peripheral blood. Blood from ankylosing spondylitis patients appeared to be characterized by a TCR beta motif composed of about eight highly homologous amino acid variants. Some motif variants were previously reported in synovial fluid and blood of reactive arthritis patients, suggesting common disease-initiation mechanisms.

Sequences SGHRS (CDR1) and YFSETQ (CDR2) are obtained from the germline V gene. The CDR3 has 15 amino acids, counting the end cysteine and phenylalanine. Only the CDR3 region is kept as DNA, spanning 45 bases read in frame from base 1. V is cut by 0 bases and J by 2 bases, and the space between the germline ends is 11 bases. This receptor was obtained from a male donor with ankylosing spondylitis. Rearrangement joined TRBV5-1 to TRBJ1-2, with no reliable assignment of the D segment. Material: blood, either unsorted or a sorted T cell fraction (not recorded which). CDR3 loop: CASSLEAAGNYGYTF. The nucleotide sequence reads TGCGCCAGCAGCTTGGAAGCAGCAGGAAACTATGGCTACACCTTC.